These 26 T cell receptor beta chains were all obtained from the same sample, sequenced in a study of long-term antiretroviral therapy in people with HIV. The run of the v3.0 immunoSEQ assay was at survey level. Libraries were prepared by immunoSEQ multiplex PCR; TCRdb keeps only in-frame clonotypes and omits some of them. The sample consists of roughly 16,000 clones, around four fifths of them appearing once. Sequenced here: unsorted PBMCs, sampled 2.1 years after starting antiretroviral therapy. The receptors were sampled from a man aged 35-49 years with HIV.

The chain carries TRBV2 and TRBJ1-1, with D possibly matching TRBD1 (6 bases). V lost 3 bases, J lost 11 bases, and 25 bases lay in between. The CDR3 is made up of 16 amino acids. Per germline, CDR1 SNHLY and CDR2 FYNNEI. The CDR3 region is CASSEGGRGLGRGAFF. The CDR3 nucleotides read TGTGCCAGCAGTGAGGGGGGCAGGGGCTTGGGGAGAGGGGCTTTCTTT.

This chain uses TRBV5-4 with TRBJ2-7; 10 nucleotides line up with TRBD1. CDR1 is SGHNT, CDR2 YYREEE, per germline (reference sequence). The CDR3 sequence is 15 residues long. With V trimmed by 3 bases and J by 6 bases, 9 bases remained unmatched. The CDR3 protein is CASSWGQGPPSEQYF. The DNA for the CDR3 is TGTGCCAGCAGCTGGGGACAGGGGCCCCCCAGCGAGCAGTACTTC.

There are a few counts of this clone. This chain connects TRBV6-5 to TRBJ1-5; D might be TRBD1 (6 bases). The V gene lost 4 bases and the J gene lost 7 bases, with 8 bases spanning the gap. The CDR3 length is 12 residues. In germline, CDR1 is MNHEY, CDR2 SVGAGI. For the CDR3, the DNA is TGTGCCAGCAGTTTCACAGGGCAGCCCCAGCATTTT. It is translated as CASSFTGQPQHF.

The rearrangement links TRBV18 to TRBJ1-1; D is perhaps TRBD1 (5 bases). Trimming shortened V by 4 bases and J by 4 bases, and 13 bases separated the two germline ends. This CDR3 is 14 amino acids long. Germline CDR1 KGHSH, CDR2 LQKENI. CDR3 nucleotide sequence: TGTGCCAGCTCACGGACGACAGACTTCACTGAAGCTTTCTTT. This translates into CASSRTTDFTEAFF.

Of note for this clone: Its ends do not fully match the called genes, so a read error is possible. The chain's CDR3 is CASSLAPGHQETQYF. DNA of the CDR3: TGTGCCAGCAGCCTAGCTCCGGGACACCAGGAGACCCAGTACTTC. V is TRBV6-5 and J is TRBJ2-5; D is possibly TRBD1 (6 bases). Germline CDR1 reads MNHEY; CDR2 reads SVGAGI. The CDR3 is 15 amino acids.

CDR3 loop: CAISESGVAEAFF. CDR3 nucleotides: TGTGCCATCAGTGAGTCGGGTGTGGCTGAAGCTTTCTTT. The rearrangement uses TRBV10-3 and TRBJ1-1, with D unresolved. The ends were cut back, 0 bases at V and 6 bases at J, with 8 bases in the middle. The CDR3 is 13 residues long. Looked up from germline, CDR1 is ENHRY and CDR2 is SYGVKD.

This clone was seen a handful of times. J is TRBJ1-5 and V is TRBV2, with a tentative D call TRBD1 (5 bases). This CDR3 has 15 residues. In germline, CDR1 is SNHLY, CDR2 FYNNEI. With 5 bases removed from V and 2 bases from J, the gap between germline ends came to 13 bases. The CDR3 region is CASSPTRGGNQPQHF. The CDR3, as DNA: TGTGCCAGCAGTCCGACCCGGGGCGGCAATCAGCCCCAGCATTTT.

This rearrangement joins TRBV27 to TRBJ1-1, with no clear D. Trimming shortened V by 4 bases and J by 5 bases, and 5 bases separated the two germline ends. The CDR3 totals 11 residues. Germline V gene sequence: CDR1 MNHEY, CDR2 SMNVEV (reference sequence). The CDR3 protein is CASSYGTEAFF. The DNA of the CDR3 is TGTGCCAGCAGTTATGGAACTGAAGCTTTCTTT.

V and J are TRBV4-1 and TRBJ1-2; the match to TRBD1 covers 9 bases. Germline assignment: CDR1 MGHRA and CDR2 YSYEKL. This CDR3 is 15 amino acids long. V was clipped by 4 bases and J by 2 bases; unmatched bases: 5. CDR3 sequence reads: CASSLGQGINYGYTF. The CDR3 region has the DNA TGCGCCAGCAGCCTTGGACAGGGGATAAACTATGGCTACACCTTC.

The CDR3 sequence: CASSLEAGGGRYGYTF. CDR3 coding DNA: TGTGCCAGCAGCTTGGAGGCAGGAGGGGGAAGGTATGGCTACACCTTC. The chain combines TRBV5-6 with TRBJ1-2; possible D gene TRBD1, 6 bases. CDR1 is SGHDT and CDR2 is YYEEEE in the germline V gene. With 0 bases removed from V and 5 bases from J, the gap between germline ends came to 17 bases. This CDR3 contains 16 residues.

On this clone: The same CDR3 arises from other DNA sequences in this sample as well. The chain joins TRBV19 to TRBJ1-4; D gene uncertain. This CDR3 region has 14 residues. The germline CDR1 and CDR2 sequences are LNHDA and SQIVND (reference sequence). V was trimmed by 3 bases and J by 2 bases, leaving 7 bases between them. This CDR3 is CASSIGETNEKLFF. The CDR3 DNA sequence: TGTGCCAGTAGTATCGGGGAGACTAATGAAAAACTGTTTTTT.

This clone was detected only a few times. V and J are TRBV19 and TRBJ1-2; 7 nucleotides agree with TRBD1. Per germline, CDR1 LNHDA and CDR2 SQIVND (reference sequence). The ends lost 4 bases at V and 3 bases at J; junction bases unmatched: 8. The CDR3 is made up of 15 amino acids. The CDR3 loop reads CASSTFRQGYYGYTF. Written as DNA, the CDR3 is TGTGCCAGTAGTACTTTCCGACAGGGATACTATGGCTACACCTTC.

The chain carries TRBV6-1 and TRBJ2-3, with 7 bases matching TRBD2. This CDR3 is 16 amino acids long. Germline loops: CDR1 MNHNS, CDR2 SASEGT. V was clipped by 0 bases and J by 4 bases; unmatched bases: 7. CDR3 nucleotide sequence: TGTGCCAGCAGTGAAGCGCTTCTGGGGGGGTCAGATACGCAGTATTTT. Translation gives CASSEALLGGSDTQYF.

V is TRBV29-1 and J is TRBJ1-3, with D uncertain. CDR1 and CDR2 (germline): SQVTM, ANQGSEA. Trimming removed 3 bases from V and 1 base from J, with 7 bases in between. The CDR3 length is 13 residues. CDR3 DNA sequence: TGCAGCGTTGATTACGATTCTGGAAACACCATATATTTT. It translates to CSVDYDSGNTIYF.

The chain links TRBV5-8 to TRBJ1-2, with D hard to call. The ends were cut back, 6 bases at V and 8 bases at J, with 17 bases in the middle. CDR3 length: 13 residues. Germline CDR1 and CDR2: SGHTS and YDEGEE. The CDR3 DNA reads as TGTGCCAGCAAGGGTTGGGTTTTCGCGGGCTACACCTTC. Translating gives CASKGWVFAGYTF.

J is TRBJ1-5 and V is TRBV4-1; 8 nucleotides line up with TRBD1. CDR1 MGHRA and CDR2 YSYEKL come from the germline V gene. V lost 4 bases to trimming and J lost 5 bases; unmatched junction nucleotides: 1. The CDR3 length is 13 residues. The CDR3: CASSPQGDQPQHF. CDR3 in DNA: TGCGCCAGCAGCCCACAGGGGGATCAGCCCCAGCATTTT.

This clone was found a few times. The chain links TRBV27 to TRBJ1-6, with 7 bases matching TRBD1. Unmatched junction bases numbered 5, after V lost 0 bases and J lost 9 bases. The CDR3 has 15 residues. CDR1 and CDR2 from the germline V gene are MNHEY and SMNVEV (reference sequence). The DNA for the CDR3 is TGTGCCAGCAGTTTATCACAGGGGCGGGGTTCACCCCTCCACTTT. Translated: CASSLSQGRGSPLHF.

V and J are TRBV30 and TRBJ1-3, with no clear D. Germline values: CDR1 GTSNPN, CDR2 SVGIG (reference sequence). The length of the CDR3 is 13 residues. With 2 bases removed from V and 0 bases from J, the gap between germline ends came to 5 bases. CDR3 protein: CAWSPDSGNTIYF. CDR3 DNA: TGTGCCTGGAGTCCAGACTCTGGAAACACCATATATTTT.

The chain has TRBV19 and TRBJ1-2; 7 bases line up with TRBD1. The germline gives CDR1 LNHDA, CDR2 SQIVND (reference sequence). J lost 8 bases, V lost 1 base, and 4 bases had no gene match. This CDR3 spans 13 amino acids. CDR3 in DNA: TGTGCCAGTAGTATAGGGACAGGAGACGGCTACACCTTC. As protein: CASSIGTGDGYTF.

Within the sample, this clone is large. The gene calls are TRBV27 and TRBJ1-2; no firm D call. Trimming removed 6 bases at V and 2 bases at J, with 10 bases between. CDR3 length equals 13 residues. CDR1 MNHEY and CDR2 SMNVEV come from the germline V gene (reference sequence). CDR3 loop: CASRDRINYGYTF. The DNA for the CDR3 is TGTGCCAGCAGGGACCGGATCAACTATGGCTACACCTTC.

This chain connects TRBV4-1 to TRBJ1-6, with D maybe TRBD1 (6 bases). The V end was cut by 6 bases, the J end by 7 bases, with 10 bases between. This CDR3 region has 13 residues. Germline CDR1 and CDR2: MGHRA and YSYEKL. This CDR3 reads CASSLQGNSPLHF. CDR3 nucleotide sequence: TGCGCCAGCAGTCTTCAGGGGAATTCACCCCTCCACTTT.

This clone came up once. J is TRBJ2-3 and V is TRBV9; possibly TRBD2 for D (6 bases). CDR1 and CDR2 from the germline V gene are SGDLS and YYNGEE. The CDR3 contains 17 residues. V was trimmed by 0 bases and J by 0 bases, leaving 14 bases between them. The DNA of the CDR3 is TGTGCCAGCAGCGTAGGATGGGACTCATCTAGCACAGATACGCAGTATTTT. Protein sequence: CASSVGWDSSSTDTQYF.

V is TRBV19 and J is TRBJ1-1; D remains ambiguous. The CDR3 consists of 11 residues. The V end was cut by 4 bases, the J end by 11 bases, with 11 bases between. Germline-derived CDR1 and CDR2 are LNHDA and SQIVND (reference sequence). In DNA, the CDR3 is TGTGCCAGTAGTACTGCCCTGGGGGCTTTCTTT. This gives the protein CASSTALGAFF.

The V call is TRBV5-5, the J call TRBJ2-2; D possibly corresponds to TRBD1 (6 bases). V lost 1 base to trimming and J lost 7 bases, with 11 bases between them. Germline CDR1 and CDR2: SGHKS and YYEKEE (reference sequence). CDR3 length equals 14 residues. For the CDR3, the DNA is TGTGCCAGCAGCTTGACAGGGTCGAGCGGGGAGCTGTTTTTT. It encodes CASSLTGSSGELFF.

This CDR3 is CASSSQGFYGYTF. The CDR3 region has the DNA TGTGCCAGCAGTTCCCAGGGATTCTATGGCTACACCTTC. This chain uses TRBV6-5 with TRBJ1-2; TRBD1 is a possible D gene (5 bases). Germline lookup yields CDR1 MNHEY and CDR2 SVGAGI. The CDR3 loop spans 13 amino acids. Trimming removed 4 bases from V and 4 bases from J, with 10 bases in between.

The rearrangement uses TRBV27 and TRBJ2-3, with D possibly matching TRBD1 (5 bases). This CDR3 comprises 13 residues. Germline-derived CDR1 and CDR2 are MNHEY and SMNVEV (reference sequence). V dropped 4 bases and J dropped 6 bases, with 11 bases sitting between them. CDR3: CASSWGSRDTQYF. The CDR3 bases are TGTGCCAGCAGTTGGGGCAGCCGCGATACGCAGTATTTT.